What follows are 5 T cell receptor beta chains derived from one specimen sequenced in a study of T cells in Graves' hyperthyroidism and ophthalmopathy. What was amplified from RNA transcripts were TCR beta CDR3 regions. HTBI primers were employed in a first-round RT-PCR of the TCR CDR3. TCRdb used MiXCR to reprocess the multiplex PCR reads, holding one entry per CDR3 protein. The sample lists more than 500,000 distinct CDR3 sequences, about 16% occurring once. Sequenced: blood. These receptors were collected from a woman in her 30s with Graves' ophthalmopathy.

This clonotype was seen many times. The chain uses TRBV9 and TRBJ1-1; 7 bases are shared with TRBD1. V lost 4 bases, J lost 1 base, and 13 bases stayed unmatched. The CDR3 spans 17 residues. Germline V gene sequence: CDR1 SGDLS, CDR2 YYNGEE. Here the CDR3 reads CASSRSGGGTENTEAFF. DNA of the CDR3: TGTGCCAGCAGCCGTAGTGGAGGTGGGACAGAGAACACTGAAGCTTTCTTT. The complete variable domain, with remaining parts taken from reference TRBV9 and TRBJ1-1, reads DSGVTQTPKHLITATGQRVTLRCSPRSGDLSVYWYQQSLDQGLQFLIQYYNGEERAKGNILERFSAQQFPDLHSELNLSSLELGDSALYFCASSRSGGGTENTEAFFGQGTRLTVV.

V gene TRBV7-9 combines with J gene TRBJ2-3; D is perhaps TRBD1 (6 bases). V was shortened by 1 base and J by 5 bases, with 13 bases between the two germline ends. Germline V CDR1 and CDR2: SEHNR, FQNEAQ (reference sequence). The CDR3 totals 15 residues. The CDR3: CASSLEAGAQDTQYF. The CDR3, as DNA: TGTGCCAGCAGCTTAGAGGCAGGGGCACAAGATACGCAGTATTTT. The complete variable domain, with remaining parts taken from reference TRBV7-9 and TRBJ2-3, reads DTGVSQNPRHKITKRGQNVTFRCDPISEHNRLYWYRQTLGQGPEFLTYFQNEAQLEKSRLLSDRFSAERPKGSFSTLEIQRTEQGDSAMYLCASSLEAGAQDTQYFGPGTRLTVL.

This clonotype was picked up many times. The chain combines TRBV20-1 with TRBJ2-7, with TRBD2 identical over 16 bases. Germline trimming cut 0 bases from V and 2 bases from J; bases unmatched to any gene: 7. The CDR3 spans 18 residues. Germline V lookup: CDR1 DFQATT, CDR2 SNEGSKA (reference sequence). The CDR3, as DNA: TGCAGTGCTAGAGATCCCGGGACTAGCGGGAGGGCCCCCTACGAGCAGTACTTC. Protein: CSARDPGTSGRAPYEQYF.

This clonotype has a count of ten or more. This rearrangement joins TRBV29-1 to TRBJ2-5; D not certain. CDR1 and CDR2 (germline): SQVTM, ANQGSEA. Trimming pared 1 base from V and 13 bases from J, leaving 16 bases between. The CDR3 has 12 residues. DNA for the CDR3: TGCAGCGTTGAAGGGGTAAACGTCGCCCGGTACTTC. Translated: CSVEGVNVARYF.

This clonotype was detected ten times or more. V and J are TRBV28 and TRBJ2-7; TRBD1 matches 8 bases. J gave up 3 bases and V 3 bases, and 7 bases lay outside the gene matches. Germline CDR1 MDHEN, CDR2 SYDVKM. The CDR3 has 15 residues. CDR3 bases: TGTGCCAGCAGTTTGGGGGACAGGAACAGCTACGAGCAGTACTTC. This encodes CASSLGDRNSYEQYF.